This T cell receptor (beta chain) comes out of a study of T cells after yellow fever vaccination (dated by TCRdb to about 2019). Regarding the study in general: The SMART-Seq v4 Ultra Low Input RNA kit was used to prepare libraries from fractions with low cell numbers. Two healthy male donors, one aged 18 to 30 and one aged 30 to 40 years, made up the cohort. Blood samples were taken at several timepoints before and after primary and secondary immunization, and bulk PBMC replicates and cell subsets were isolated. To follow T-cell clones before and after both primary and booster YFV17D yellow fever vaccination, bulk TCR alpha and beta repertoires underwent longitudinal sequencing. What the work shows at the level of the full study, not this receptor alone: After the booster, most of the clones that had expanded following primary vaccination were detected again (about 95% of CD4 and around 88% of CD8), which suggests that memory was broadly maintained. Because only a couple of donors were included in the study, the extent to which the findings can be generalized is limited. The secondary T-cell response was weaker than the primary response but faster, peaking on day 5 instead of day 15. A small share of clonotypes occurred in both CD4 and CD8 compartments, likely arising from convergent recombination. Computational filtering was needed because FACS-sorted repertoires could contain abundant contaminating clonotypes from the bulk population.

This clonotype was detected once. No cognate antigen has been identified for it. Qualities for individual bases were not recorded, and no much larger clone is one base off. A lone read offers only weak evidence. TCR cDNA was made using 5'RACE template switching, a step that added a universal primer site and unique molecular identifiers. Priming of cDNA synthesis was performed from both the TCR alpha and TCR beta constant segments. Two PCR steps were used to amplify libraries, with sample barcodes and sequencing adapters being added in the second step. Sequencing of libraries was done on Illumina HiSeq 2500 (2x100 bp) or NovaSeq (2x150 bp). Under the source paper's analysis protocol: MIGEC handled demultiplexing of reads and collapsing into UMI consensus sequences, while MiXCR performed V(D)J alignment. Vaccine-responding clonotypes were identified with edgeR using replicate PBMC samples, with FDR below 0.01 and a log2 fold change above 5 up to day 15 being required. Each bulk clonotype received a CD4 or CD8 identity based on whether the sequenced CD4 or CD8 repertoire contained that clonotype at higher abundance. The raw public reads went through TCRdb reprocessing: fastp at Q25, MiXCR clone calling, in-frame beta chains kept. When rows share a CDR3 protein, they turn into one entry using the most common DNA and genes. The V and J calls shown here were made by TCRdb, not taken from the authors' results. The sample profile shows about 510,000 distinct CDR3 sequences; about a fifth of them were found once. The top ten constitute roughly a sixth of the sample.

This specimen's treatment or condition label, per the study, means: live attenuated yellow fever vaccine strain. Two biological replicates of bulk PBMCs were collected at each blood-draw timepoint. PBMCs were isolated from peripheral blood using a standard Ficoll-Paque protocol. TriZol was used to extract RNA from bulk PBMCs, from CD4 and CD8 fractions, and from dextramer-positive and dextramer-negative fractions. There are 12 amino acids in the CDR3, from cysteine to phenylalanine inclusive. Only the CDR3 DNA stays, 36 bases, in frame from base 1. CDR1 and CDR2 are read off the germline V gene as MDHEN and SYDVKM. The germline ends are 12 bases apart after V is trimmed by 11 bases and J by 4 bases.

The sequence came from a man aged 18 to 29 who received the YFV17D yellow fever vaccine. The chain couples TRBV28 to TRBJ1-3, with the D gene uncertain. The input for sequencing was PBMCs, taken about 21 days after the first yellow fever vaccination. The CDR3: CAEGQYGNTIYF. In nucleotide form, the sequence is TGTGCCGAAGGGCAGTACGGAAACACCATATATTTT.